This T cell receptor (beta chain) was identified in a study of graft-versus-host responses after intestinal transplantation. Findings and caveats of the study: Allograft graft-versus-host to host-versus-graft clonal ratios ran high in patients with graft-donor T cell macrochimerism.

Of note for this clone: The antigen remains undetermined.

Germline CDR1 reads SEHNR; CDR2 reads FQNEAQ (reference sequence). This CDR3 has 16 amino acids. V dropped 4 bases and J dropped 2; count of bases not matched to a gene: 5. Sequencing used immunoSEQ multiplex PCR; TCRdb keeps in-frame clones, though not all of them. The sample has about 130,000 clones, more than 90% seen once. The rearrangement joins TRBV7-9 to TRBJ2-3, with 11 bases matching TRBD2. This sequence was found in a human donor who received an intestinal transplant. Specimen: unstimulated CD4+ T cells sorted from spleen or lymph node cells, collected before intestinal transplant. The CDR3 region has the DNA TGTGCCAGCAGCTCTATAGCGGGGGGGTACACAGATACGCAGTATTTT. Its translation: CASSSIAGGYTDTQYF.